At least ten counts were recorded for the clone carrying this T cell receptor beta chain. Its antigen is not identified. Researchers amplified the TCR beta CDR3 regions from RNA transcripts. HTBI primers were used for first-round RT-PCR of the TCR CDR3. TCRdb ran MiXCR on the multiplex PCR reads and lists one entry per CDR3 protein. The repertoire has roughly 250,000 distinct CDR3 sequences, about 20% of them found once; the top ten carry around 64%. The entry originates in a study of T cells in Graves' hyperthyroidism and ophthalmopathy. There are 14 residues in the CDR3. V was pared by 5 bases and J by 0 bases, with 11 bases between. The germline V gene encodes CDR1 MDHEN and CDR2 SYDVKM. The study's findings and limits: The majority of expanded thyroid clonotypes above 0.001 also appeared in blood.

The V call is TRBV28, the J call TRBJ2-7; D unresolved. The clonotype originates from a man under 40 with Graves' ophthalmopathy. The sequenced sample consisted of blood. The chain's CDR3 is CASSDRLSSYEQYF. CDR3 bases: TGTGCCAGCAGTGACCGACTGAGCTCCTACGAGCAGTACTTC.